This is a list of T cell receptor beta chains from one sample in a study of regulatory T cells in long-lasting Graves disease. TCRdb reanalysed the multiplex PCR reads using MiXCR and keeps one entry per CDR3 protein. The sample lists about 620,000 distinct CDR3 sequences, about 15% occurring once. Separately, the same data were catalogued under a study of T cells in Graves' hyperthyroidism and ophthalmopathy.

The sample consisted of peripheral blood mononuclear cells (PBMCs), taken at new diagnosis, from a patient treated with antithyroid drugs. These receptors all come from a woman aged 25-40 years with Graves disease. The CDR3 runs from the conserved cysteine through the conserved F or W. The D gene is left open where the match is weak. Rows may omit the clone size; those that give it use once, few, many or a size class.

. TRBJ2-1 TRBV5-1 many CASSFSAAPSAESYNEQFF TGCGCCAGCAGCTTTTCCGCAGCTCCCTCGGCTGAATCCTACAATGAGCAGTTCTTC
TRBD1 TRBJ1-2 TRBV28 many CASSFKDRPAYGYTF TGTGCCAGCAGTTTTAAGGACAGGCCCGCCTATGGCTACACCTTC
. TRBJ2-5 TRBV7-2 many CASSSGGPSTGTQYF TGTGCCAGCAGCTCCGGAGGCCCCTCGACAGGGACCCAGTACTTC
. TRBJ1-3 TRBV5-1 few CASSLEVASSGNTIYF TGCGCCAGCAGCTTGGAGGTAGCTAGCTCTGGAAACACCATATATTTT
. TRBJ1-1 TRBV18 . CASSLDKLLGAEAFF TGTGCCAGCTCACTCGACAAATTGTTGGGCGCTGAAGCTTTCTTT
TRBD1 TRBJ2-7 TRBV12-3/TRBV12-4 . CASSPGTGFSYEQYF TGTGCCAGCAGTCCCGGGACAGGGTTCTCCTACGAGCAGTACTTC
. TRBJ1-2 TRBV5-4 . CASTPGGANYGYTF TGTGCCAGCACCCCGGGAGGGGCTAACTATGGCTACACCTTC
TRBD1 TRBJ2-2 TRBV28 few CASSPGQGLFF TGTGCCAGCAGCCCGGGACAGGGGCTGTTTTTT
. TRBJ2-7 TRBV7-2 few CAGSTGTAPYEQYF TGTGCCGGCAGCACCGGGACGGCCCCCTACGAGCAGTACTTC
. TRBJ2-3 TRBV28 many CASTTQGPSTDTQYF TGTGCCAGCACTACGCAGGGACCTAGCACAGATACGCAGTATTTT
. TRBJ2-7 TRBV7-2 many CASSAGSVLGSYEQYF TGTGCCAGCAGCGCAGGTTCGGTTCTGGGCTCCTACGAGCAGTACTTC
TRBD2 TRBJ2-1 TRBV19 . CASSVSGRVGGEQFF TGTGCCAGTAGCGTTAGCGGGAGGGTAGGTGGTGAGCAGTTCTTC
. TRBJ2-7 TRBV28 many CASSLGGVYEQYF TGTGCCAGCAGCTTAGGGGGAGTTTACGAGCAGTACTTC
TRBD2 TRBJ2-1 TRBV19 . CASSIELLAGGLNEQFF TGTGCCAGTAGTATCGAACTACTAGCGGGAGGGCTCAATGAGCAGTTCTTC
. TRBJ1-6 TRBV15 . CATSRGYSPLHF TGTGCCACCAGCAGAGGATACTCACCCCTCCACTTT
. TRBJ2-7 TRBV18 . CASSPPSGNNGEQYF TGTGCCAGCTCACCACCGTCAGGGAACAATGGCGAGCAGTACTTC
. TRBJ2-7 TRBV20-1 . CSARDPVSNEQYF TGCAGTGCTCGGGACCCCGTAAGTAACGAGCAGTACTTC
. TRBJ2-7 TRBV24-1 many CATSEFGSGLSEQYF TGTGCCACCAGTGAATTTGGTTCAGGTCTCTCCGAGCAGTACTTC
. TRBJ1-5 TRBV29-1 . CSVSGGYSNQPQHF TGCAGCGTGAGCGGGGGATATAGCAATCAGCCCCAGCATTTT
TRBD1 TRBJ1-5 TRBV6-1 few CASRETGGYQPQHF TGTGCCAGCAGGGAGACAGGGGGCTATCAGCCCCAGCATTTT
TRBD1 TRBJ1-6 TRBV29-1 . CSVGEDRDSPLHF TGCAGCGTTGGGGAAGACAGGGATTCACCCCTCCACTTT
TRBD2 TRBJ2-7 TRBV28 . CASTKRGPYEQYF TGTGCCAGCACAAAGCGGGGGCCCTACGAGCAGTACTTC
. TRBJ2-1 TRBV19 few CASNPAGGGHNEQFF TGTGCCAGTAATCCCGCAGGAGGAGGGCACAATGAGCAGTTCTTC
TRBD2 TRBJ2-3 TRBV20-1 many CSARGTSGSGDTQYF TGCAGTGCTAGAGGGACTAGCGGGAGTGGGGATACGCAGTATTTT
. TRBJ2-3 TRBV5-1 . CANRSRILTDTQYF TGCGCCAACAGGAGTCGGATCCTCACAGATACGCAGTATTTT
. TRBJ1-4 TRBV6-5 many CASSYPDGATNEKLFF TGTGCCAGCAGTTACCCGGACGGTGCAACTAATGAAAAACTGTTTTTT
. TRBJ1-2 TRBV10-3 many CAISGQGFGYTF TGTGCCATCAGTGGGCAGGGGTTTGGCTACACCTTC
. TRBJ1-5 TRBV6-1 . CASSEWLTADQPQHF TGTGCCAGCAGTGAATGGCTAACAGCCGATCAGCCCCAGCATTTT
TRBD1 TRBJ1-6 TRBV20-1 . CSAKRDRGDNSPLHF TGCAGTGCTAAGCGGGACAGGGGAGATAATTCACCCCTCCACTTT
TRBD1 TRBJ1-2 TRBV25-1 . CASSGSGTVGGYTF TGTGCCAGCAGTGGATCCGGGACAGTTGGAGGCTACACCTTC
. TRBJ1-1 TRBV18 many CASSPPDRNTEAFF TGTGCCAGCTCACCACCGGACAGGAACACTGAAGCTTTCTTT
TRBD1 TRBJ1-6 TRBV28 . CARSISGQEDSPLHF TGTGCCAGGAGTATCTCGGGACAGGAAGATTCACCCCTCCACTTT
TRBD1 TRBJ2-2 TRBV28 many CASSRRQGWTGELFF TGTGCCAGCAGCAGACGACAGGGTTGGACCGGGGAGCTGTTTTTT
. TRBJ2-7 TRBV28 many CASSRVGKEQYF TGTGCCAGCAGCCGGGTTGGCAAGGAGCAGTACTTC
. TRBJ1-1 TRBV27 many CASSPNARLNTEAFF TGTGCCAGCAGTCCTAACGCACGGCTGAACACTGAAGCTTTCTTT
. TRBJ1-1 TRBV4-2 . CASSQVGQTQGAFF TGTGCCAGCAGCCAAGTAGGACAGACCCAGGGAGCTTTCTTT
. TRBJ1-4 TRBV2 . CASRGNEKLFF TGTGCCAGCAGAGGTAATGAAAAACTGTTTTTT
. TRBJ1-5 TRBV27 many CASSSIGGQPQHF TGTGCCAGCAGCTCGATCGGAGGCCAGCCCCAGCATTTT
. TRBJ1-2 TRBV5-1 few CASSYEAYGYTF TGCGCCAGCAGCTACGAGGCCTATGGCTACACCTTC
TRBD1 TRBJ1-1 TRBV28 many CASSPRTWTGGGTEAFF TGTGCCAGCAGTCCGCGGACGTGGACAGGGGGCGGCACTGAAGCTTTCTTT
. TRBJ2-1 TRBV6-2/TRBV6-3 many CASSERDWGNNEQFF TGTGCCAGCAGTGAAAGGGATTGGGGGAACAATGAGCAGTTCTTC
. TRBJ2-7 TRBV19 . CASSIAAKPFSYEQYF TGTGCCAGTAGTATAGCGGCCAAGCCATTTTCCTACGAGCAGTACTTC
. TRBJ2-3 TRBV7-2 many CASSLLGARSADTQYF TGTGCCAGCAGCTTGTTGGGGGCAAGGTCGGCAGATACGCAGTATTTT
. TRBJ2-7 TRBV20-1 . CSASEGHAFYEQYF TGCAGTGCTAGCGAAGGGCACGCGTTCTACGAGCAGTACTTC
TRBD1 TRBJ2-1 TRBV27 once CASSSTRDRGYEQFF TGTGCCAGCAGTAGCACCCGGGACAGGGGGTACGAGCAGTTCTTC
TRBD2 TRBJ2-1 TRBV15 many CATSRGGTSGIYNEQFF TGTGCCACCAGCAGAGGGGGAACTAGCGGGATTTACAATGAGCAGTTCTTC
. TRBJ1-2 TRBV5-5 . CASTQPGGQNLKSYTF TGTGCCAGCACCCAACCCGGAGGACAAAATCTTAAGAGTTACACCTTC
TRBD2 TRBJ2-7 TRBV12-3/TRBV12-4 many CASRASGSYEQYF TGTGCCAGCAGAGCTAGCGGGAGTTACGAGCAGTACTTC
. TRBJ2-5 TRBV2 many CASVGHDQYF TGTGCCAGCGTTGGCCATGACCAGTACTTC
TRBD2 TRBJ2-5 TRBV6-1 . CASSREGIQETQYF TGTGCCAGCAGCCGGGAGGGAATTCAAGAGACCCAGTACTTC
. TRBJ1-1 TRBV2 many CASRATGQPNTEAFF TGTGCCAGCAGAGCCACTGGACAGCCGAACACTGAAGCTTTCTTT
. TRBJ2-4 TRBV6-1 . CASRDSYREPKNIQYF TGTGCCAGCAGAGACAGCTACAGAGAACCCAAAAACATTCAGTACTTC
. TRBJ2-3 TRBV14 . CASSHGSAQYF TGTGCCAGCAGCCACGGGTCGGCGCAGTATTTT
. TRBJ1-1 TRBV7-2 many CASSPNRAVVEAFF TGTGCCAGCAGTCCGAACAGGGCCGTCGTTGAAGCTTTCTTT
TRBD2 TRBJ2-2 TRBV11-2 . CASSPAGLAGGGTGELFF TGTGCCAGCAGCCCGGCCGGCCTAGCGGGAGGAGGCACCGGGGAGCTGTTTTTT
. TRBJ2-2 TRBV5-5 many CASSFAGQITGELFF TGTGCCAGCAGCTTCGCTGGACAGATCACCGGGGAGCTGTTTTTT